This entry describes one T cell receptor (beta chain). The antigen is undetermined. A v3.0 immunoSEQ assay was performed at survey level. Libraries were prepared by immunoSEQ multiplex PCR; TCRdb keeps only in-frame clonotypes and omits some of them. Among approximately 11,000 clones, roughly 90% were seen once, and the ten largest hold around 21%. The entry originates in a study of long-term antiretroviral therapy in people with HIV. Cryopreserved PBMC samples of roughly 0.95-10 million cells were used for DNA extraction. Study-wide results and caveats: Spans of CDR3 length were tighter for HIV repertoires than for controls. ART-treated samples gained diversity yet remained below transplant donor controls. Gathering of blood took place between about 2003 and 2018, possibly under older ART regimens.

This sample comprised unsorted PBMCs, obtained 0.2 years before starting antiretroviral therapy. This sequence originates from a woman in her thirties or forties with HIV.

The CDR3, as DNA: TGTGCCAGCAGGGGGGACAGCTATAATTCACCCCTCCACTTT. Translated, it gives CASRGDSYNSPLHF. The chain combines TRBV27 with TRBJ1-6, with 7 nucleotides matching TRBD1. CDR1 is MNHEY and CDR2 is SMNVEV in the germline V gene (reference sequence). V lost 6 bases and J lost 3; bases outside the gene matches: 2. There are 14 residues in the CDR3.